Listed here are 7 T cell receptor beta chains from one sample, sequenced in a study of blood T cell repertoires in COVID-19. Data came from immunoSEQ multiplex PCR; TCRdb stores just in-frame clones and leaves some out. The sample contains approximately 46,000 clones, about 89% of which appear only once. Material for sequencing was peripheral blood. These TCRs come from a man in his 70s with active COVID-19.

This clone has just one count. The rearrangement uses TRBV25-1 and TRBJ1-2, with D possibly TRBD1 on 6 matching bases. This CDR3 has 15 residues. The V and J ends lost 3 bases and 0 bases respectively, with 11 bases between them. Germline-derived CDR1 and CDR2 are MGHDK and SYGVNS. CDR3 residues: CASSERGATNYGYTF. In DNA, the CDR3 is TGTGCCAGCAGTGAGCGGGGGGCCACTAACTATGGCTACACCTTC.

J is TRBJ2-5 and V is TRBV5-5, with 14 positions matching TRBD2. Germline trimming cut 4 bases from V and 0 bases from J; bases unmatched to any gene: 2. Germline-derived CDR1 and CDR2 are SGHKS and YYEKEE (reference sequence). This CDR3 comprises 16 residues. The CDR3: CASSRGLAGDQETQYF. The CDR3 nucleotides are TGTGCCAGCAGCAGGGGACTAGCGGGGGACCAAGAGACCCAGTACTTC.

The chain couples TRBV4-3 to TRBJ1-2, with unresolved D. The CDR3 extends over 14 amino acids. V lost 0 bases to trimming and J lost 8 bases, with 13 bases between them. The V gene's germline CDR1 is LGHNA and CDR2 YSLEER. The CDR3 DNA follows: TGCGCCAGCAGCCAAGATAACACGGGAGACGGCTACACCTTC. It is translated as CASSQDNTGDGYTF.

The chain joins TRBV5-5 to TRBJ1-2; 7 nucleotides match TRBD1. The CDR3 has 13 amino acids. V lost 4 bases to trimming and J lost 8 bases; unmatched junction nucleotides: 8. Germline V CDR1 and CDR2: SGHKS, YYEKEE (reference sequence). The CDR3 here is CASSPGTVEGYTF. The CDR3 DNA is TGTGCCAGCAGCCCCGGGACAGTAGAAGGCTACACCTTC.

The sample holds a few counts of this clone. The rearrangement joins TRBV24-1 to TRBJ2-7, with 11 nucleotides matching TRBD1. V lost 4 bases, J lost 5 bases, and 6 bases stayed unmatched. This CDR3 is built from 15 residues. Germline CDR1 reads KGHDR; CDR2 reads SFDVKD. The CDR3 nucleotides are TGTGCCACCAGTGAACAGGGACAGGGGGTACACGAGCAGTACTTC. It encodes CATSEQGQGVHEQYF.

This clone was found once. The CDR3 loop is CASSLEGTVMMRSFEQYF. The CDR3 bases are TGCGCCAGCAGCTTGGAGGGGACAGTAATGATGCGGAGTTTCGAGCAGTACTTC. This rearrangement joins TRBV5-1 to TRBJ2-7; 7 positions match TRBD1. CDR1 and CDR2 from the germline V gene are SGHRS and YFSETQ. The CDR3 has 18 amino acids. The ends lost 0 bases at V and 6 bases at J; junction bases unmatched: 18.

The genes are TRBV28 and TRBJ2-7, with TRBD2 matching over 8 bases. The CDR3 is 15 residues long. V was clipped by 1 base and J by 1 base; unmatched bases: 3. Germline V gene lookup returns CDR1 MDHEN and CDR2 SYDVKM. The CDR3: CASSLFGGGSYEQYF. CDR3 coding DNA: TGTGCCAGCAGTTTATTCGGCGGGGGGTCCTACGAGCAGTACTTC.